This T cell receptor (beta chain) originates from a study of blood T cell repertoires in COVID-19. Across the study: Both acute and convalescent COVID-19 samples were obtained from the United States, Italy and Spain.

Here immunoSEQ multiplex PCR was the method, and the copy in TCRdb shows in-frame clones only, minus some. This sample has 70,000 to 85,000 clones, with almost 85% found just once. The sequence came from a man aged 55-75 years with acute or convalescent COVID-19. The sequenced sample was peripheral blood.

The CDR3 reads CASSFDRGQGEAFF. The CDR3 DNA is TGTGCCAGCAGCTTTGACAGGGGGCAAGGTGAAGCTTTCTTT. The gene calls are TRBV5-6 and TRBJ1-1; 10 bases align to TRBD1. The CDR3 consists of 14 residues. Per the germline V gene, CDR1 is SGHDT and CDR2 is YYEEEE. J was trimmed by 7 bases and V by 2 bases; bases with no gene match: 5. The whole variable domain, remainder taken from reference TRBV5-6 and TRBJ1-1, is DAGVTQSPTHLIKTRGQQVTLRCSPKSGHDTVSWYQQALGQGPQFIFQYYEEEERQRGNFPDRFSGHQFPNYSSELNVNALLLGDSALYLCASSFDRGQGEAFFGQGTRLTVV.